These 12 T cell receptor beta chains originate from one sample sequenced in a study of blood T cells in healthy people across ages. Next came a second PCR, run for about 7 to 12 cycles, which used a sample-barcoded 5' primer along with a J-beta primer mix. TCRdb reprocessed the 5' RACE reads with MiXCR, giving one entry per CDR3 protein. The sample records approximately 1.5 million distinct CDR3 sequences, almost 35% being singletons. Specimen: blood. The source of these receptors is a woman under 40 in good health.

This clonotype was seen once. This rearrangement joins TRBV11-2 to TRBJ2-7; perhaps D is TRBD1 or TRBD2 (6 bases each). The germline V gene encodes CDR1 SGHAT and CDR2 FQNNGV. Trimming removed 2 bases at V and 4 bases at J, with 15 bases between. The CDR3 extends over 15 amino acids. CDR3 nucleotide sequence: TGTGCCAGCAGCTTATTGCGCGGAGGGGGTTACGAGCAGTACTTC. Its protein is CASSLLRGGGYEQYF.

The chain employs TRBV7-8 and TRBJ2-5; D may be TRBD1 (7 bases). The DNA end is more similar to TRBJ2-7, so the J call may be wrong. CDR3 size: 16 residues. Germline CDR1 SGHVS, CDR2 FQNEAQ. CDR3 sequence reads: CASSLGRGTVRGEQYF. The CDR3 DNA follows: TGTGCCAGCAGCTTAGGTCGGGGGACAGTGCGGGGCGAGCAGTACTTC.

This clonotype was seen at least ten times. The rearrangement joins TRBV7-2 to TRBJ2-7; 8 nucleotides align to TRBD2. The J segment lost 4 bases and the V segment lost 4 bases, leaving 9 bases of the junction unmatched. The CDR3 spans 15 residues. Germline CDR1 and CDR2: SGHTA and FQGNSA. CDR3 DNA sequence: TGTGCCAGCAGCTCGGCCGGGACTAGTATTTACGAGCAGTACTTC. This gives the protein CASSSAGTSIYEQYF.

The CDR3 region is CASSGLGVTDTQYF. The CDR3 region has the DNA TGTGCCAGCAGCGGGTTGGGGGTCACAGATACGCAGTATTTT. The rearrangement links TRBV28 to TRBJ2-3; D tentatively reads TRBD1 or TRBD2 (5 bases each). V was clipped by 6 bases and J by 2 bases, with 12 bases between them. This CDR3 spans 14 amino acids. Per germline, CDR1 MDHEN and CDR2 SYDVKM.

The chain is built from TRBV24-1 and TRBJ1-5; tentatively, D is TRBD1 (5 bases). In germline, CDR1 is KGHDR, CDR2 SFDVKD. This CDR3 has 13 residues. Trimming took off 3 bases at V and 11 bases at J, with 13 bases between the two ends. As DNA, the CDR3 is TGTGCCACCAGTGATCGAAGGGGTGGCGCCCAGCATTTT. It codes for CATSDRRGGAQHF.

With respect to this clonotype: A much more abundant neighbour one base away suggests this may be a read error. The chain recombines TRBV5-1 with TRBJ2-5; TRBD1 is a possible D gene (6 bases). The end of the DNA fits TRBJ2-7 better, so the J call may be wrong. Germline CDR1 SGHRS, CDR2 YFSETQ. CDR3 size: 15 residues. The DNA of the CDR3 is TGCGCCAGCAGCCCCAGACAGGATTTGGCCTACGAGCAGTACTTC. Protein product: CASSPRQDLAYEQYF.

The V and J genes are TRBV4-1 and TRBJ1-1; D remains unclear. The CDR3 loop spans 14 amino acids. V was pared by 11 bases and J by 1 base, with 17 bases between. Germline V gene sequence: CDR1 MGHRA, CDR2 YSYEKL. CDR3 coding DNA: TGCGCCGGCGGCTCCGCGTGGGGGAACACTGAAGCTTTCTTT. Its translation: CAGGSAWGNTEAFF.

Turning to this clonotype: One end of the junction varies from germline; a read error may be responsible. CDR3 sequence reads: CSPRDLAGGYNEQFF. The CDR3 nucleotides are TGCAGTCCTAGAGATCTGGCGGGAGGATACAATGAGCAGTTCTTC. The V gene is TRBV20-1, the J gene TRBJ2-1, with 8 bases identical to TRBD2. Germline values: CDR1 DFQATT, CDR2 SNEGSKA (reference sequence). CDR3 length: 15 residues.

The CDR3, as DNA: TGCGCCAGCAGCTTGGTAGGACTAGCAGATAGCACAGATACGCAGTATTTT. It translates to CASSLVGLADSTDTQYF. The chain carries TRBV5-1 and TRBJ2-3; TRBD2 aligns across 8 bases. The CDR3 length is 17 residues. V shed 0 bases, J shed 0 bases, and the junction held 6 bases outside the gene matches. The germline gives CDR1 SGHRS, CDR2 YFSETQ.

This clonotype has more than one count but fewer than ten. An end of the junction does not agree with germline; a read error may underlie this. The chain combines TRBV4-1 with TRBJ2-7; a weak D match, TRBD1 (6 bases). This CDR3 is 15 amino acids long. In germline, CDR1 is MGHRA, CDR2 YSYEKL. The CDR3 region is CAGSSSRGGSYEQYF. The DNA for the CDR3 is TGCGCCGGCAGCTCATCCAGGGGCGGTTCCTACGAGCAGTACTTC.

DNA for the CDR3: TGCAGCGTTAGGGCTAGCGGGGGGGCTTCAGATACGCAGTATTTT. It codes for CSVRASGGASDTQYF. The V call is TRBV29-1, the J call TRBJ2-3, with 12 bases identical to TRBD2. The CDR3 consists of 15 residues. Germline CDR1 is SQVTM and CDR2 is ANQGSEA. V lost 5 bases to trimming and J lost 4 bases; unmatched junction nucleotides: 7.

The chain carries TRBV5-8 and TRBJ2-7, with D unresolved. This CDR3 contains 15 residues. V was shortened by 3 bases and J by 0 bases, with 13 bases between the two germline ends. Germline-derived CDR1 and CDR2 are SGHTS and YDEGEE. CDR3 coding DNA: TGTGCCAGCAGCTATCACAGAGTCCTCTCCTACGAGCAGTACTTC. This encodes CASSYHRVLSYEQYF.